The 16 T cell receptor beta chains below come from one sample, sequenced in a study of cytomegalovirus exposure and HLA in healthy donors. Amplification used 60 Vbeta primers and 13 Jbeta primers. The method was immunoSEQ multiplex PCR; TCRdb's version includes in-frame clones alone and lacks a portion of them. Here the sample spans about 110,000 clones, around 76% being singletons. Sequencing was done on a sample of PBMCs. These receptors were obtained from a woman aged 50 to 60 in good health and CMV-seropositive.

CDR3 region: CASSPRGNTEAFF. CDR3 coding DNA: TGTGCCAGCAGCCCAAGGGGTAACACTGAAGCTTTCTTT. V and J are TRBV7-3 and TRBJ1-1; possibly TRBD1 for D (5 bases). The CDR3 is made up of 13 amino acids. In germline, CDR1 is SGHTA, CDR2 FQGTGA. Trimming left V 5 bases short and J 2 bases short, with 9 bases between.

The V call is TRBV4-3, the J call TRBJ2-7, with 7 bases that match TRBD1. This CDR3 is 15 amino acids long. The J segment lost 3 bases and the V segment lost 0 bases, leaving 5 bases of the junction unmatched. Germline loops: CDR1 LGHNA, CDR2 YSLEER. CDR3 nucleotides: TGCGCCAGCAGCCAAGATGTGGGGACAGTCTACGAGCAGTACTTC. Translation gives CASSQDVGTVYEQYF.

In its sample, this clone was seen once. This sequence joins TRBV5-4 and TRBJ2-7; 8 bases align to TRBD2. CDR3 length equals 15 residues. Trimming at V came to 0 bases and at J to 0 bases, leaving 2 bases not matched to a gene. Germline assignment: CDR1 SGHNT and CDR2 YYREEE (reference sequence). CDR3 loop: CASSLVAGGSYEQYF. CDR3 DNA sequence: TGTGCCAGCAGCTTGGTTGCGGGGGGCTCCTACGAGCAGTACTTC.

The chain is built from TRBV7-9 and TRBJ2-1, with 14 bases fitting TRBD2. This CDR3 contains 16 residues. The junction had 7 bases not matched to a gene; V was cut back by 3 bases and J by 9 bases. CDR1 and CDR2 (germline): SEHNR, FQNEAQ (reference sequence). CDR3 nucleotides: TGTGCCAGCAGCTTCTCGACTAGCGGGGGGGGGACTGAGCAGTTCTTC. Encoded protein: CASSFSTSGGGTEQFF.

This clone was recorded once. The chain joins TRBV25-1 to TRBJ1-2, with TRBD1 matching over 7 bases. This CDR3 comprises 14 residues. With V trimmed by 5 bases and J by 6 bases, 9 bases remained unmatched. The germline CDR1 and CDR2 sequences are MGHDK and SYGVNS. The CDR3 nucleotides are TGTGCCAGCAGTAGACAGGGAGATGCGGATGGCTACACCTTC. Protein sequence: CASSRQGDADGYTF.

J is TRBJ1-6 and V is TRBV28; D is perhaps TRBD1 (5 bases). CDR3 length equals 16 residues. V was shortened by 6 bases and J by 8 bases, with 20 bases between the two germline ends. CDR1 and CDR2 (germline): MDHEN, SYDVKM. CDR3 in amino acids: CASSLISGTWDSPLHF. CDR3 nucleotide sequence: TGTGCCAGCAGCCTTATTTCCGGGACTTGGGATTCACCCCTCCACTTT. The variable domain in full, completed from reference TRBV28 and TRBJ1-6, reads DVKVTQSSRYLVKRTGEKVFLECVQDMDHENMFWYRQDPGLGLRLIYFSYDVKMKEKGDIPEGYSVSREKKERFSLILESASTNQTSMYLCASSLISGTWDSPLHFGNGTRLTVT.

The rearrangement uses TRBV5-1 and TRBJ2-3; 14 bases are a match to TRBD2. CDR3 length: 17 amino acids. The V gene end was trimmed by 7 bases and the J gene end by 2 bases; junction bases not matched to a gene: 9. From germline, CDR1 is SGHRS and CDR2 YFSETQ. In DNA, the CDR3 is TGCGCCAGCCGGTCGGGGGGACTAGCGGGGGACACAGATACGCAGTATTTT. Translation gives CASRSGGLAGDTDTQYF.

This chain links TRBV5-1 with TRBJ2-2, with TRBD1 matching over 8 bases. The germline gives CDR1 SGHRS, CDR2 YFSETQ. The CDR3 length is 15 residues. V trimming: 0 bases; J trimming: 3 bases; junction bases outside the gene matches: 1. The CDR3 sequence is CASSLGTGYTGELFF. CDR3 bases: TGCGCCAGCAGCTTGGGGACAGGGTACACCGGGGAGCTGTTTTTT.

The chain recombines TRBV7-3 with TRBJ1-1; TRBD1 matches 7 bases. Germline values: CDR1 SGHTA, CDR2 FQGTGA. There are 16 residues in the CDR3. Trimming at V came to 4 bases and at J to 4 bases, leaving 12 bases not matched to a gene. CDR3 DNA sequence: TGTGCCAGCAGCTCCACAGGGGTTGGAGGAGGCACTGAAGCTTTCTTT. This encodes CASSSTGVGGGTEAFF.

The J gene is TRBJ1-1, the V gene TRBV7-2; 12 bases are a match to TRBD1. After removal of 5 bases from V and 9 bases from J, the junction contained 13 bases not matched to a gene. CDR3 size: 16 residues. Germline V CDR1 and CDR2: SGHTA, FQGNSA. In nucleotides, the CDR3 is TGTGCCAGCAGCCACTGGCCGGGACAGGGGGCGGAGAAAGCTTTCTTT. It codes for CASSHWPGQGAEKAFF.

This sequence joins TRBV15 and TRBJ2-2; perhaps TRBD1 as D (6 bases). The CDR3 is 17 amino acids. Between the trimmed V and J ends, which lost 0 bases and 4 bases, there was a span of 15 bases. The germline gives CDR1 LNHNV, CDR2 YYDKDF (reference sequence). The CDR3 here is CATSRDQGTAGTGELFF. CDR3 DNA: TGTGCCACCAGCAGAGATCAGGGGACCGCGGGCACCGGGGAGCTGTTTTTT.

The chain uses TRBV7-2 and TRBJ2-2; D is possibly TRBD1 (6 bases). V lost 5 bases to trimming and J lost 7 bases, with 11 bases between them. Per the germline V gene, CDR1 is SGHTA and CDR2 is FQGNSA. This CDR3 comprises 13 residues. CDR3 coding DNA: TGTGCCAGCAGCCCACGGACAGTCGGGGAGCTGTTTTTT. Translated: CASSPRTVGELFF.

This clone was detected only a few times. The chain carries TRBV9 and TRBJ1-3; 12 bases align to TRBD1. CDR1 is SGDLS and CDR2 is YYNGEE in the germline V gene. The CDR3 length is 19 residues. V shed 0 bases and J 0 bases; nucleotides not matched to a gene: 7. CDR3 in DNA: TGTGCCAGCAGCGTAGAGGGACAGGGGGCGTTAATCTCTGGAAACACCATATATTTT. It codes for CASSVEGQGALISGNTIYF. Based on the CDR3 plus reference TRBV9 and TRBJ1-3, the full variable domain is DSGVTQTPKHLITATGQRVTLRCSPRSGDLSVYWYQQSLDQGLQFLIQYYNGEERAKGNILERFSAQQFPDLHSELNLSSLELGDSALYFCASSVEGQGALISGNTIYFGEGSWLTVV.

The rearrangement uses TRBV18 and TRBJ1-2; a possible D gene is TRBD1 (6 bases). This CDR3 is 14 amino acids long. The germline V gene has CDR1 KGHSH and CDR2 LQKENI. Trimming took 1 base from V and 6 from J, leaving 12 bases between them. CDR3 sequence (DNA): TGTGCCAGCTCACCACAGGGGGATTCGAATGGCTACACCTTC. Its protein is CASSPQGDSNGYTF.

This chain joins TRBV29-1 and TRBJ1-5; TRBD1 aligns across 9 bases. This CDR3 has 14 amino acids. V lost 5 bases, J lost 5 bases, and 7 bases stayed unmatched. Germline V CDR1 and CDR2: SQVTM, ANQGSEA. This CDR3 is CSVQTTGGDQPQHF. In DNA, the CDR3 is TGCAGCGTTCAAACTACAGGGGGCGATCAGCCCCAGCATTTT.

The rearrangement joins TRBV5-1 to TRBJ2-2; no definite D call. This CDR3 comprises 14 residues. V lost 0 bases, J lost 1 base, and 4 bases lay in between. CDR1 is SGHRS, CDR2 YFSETQ, per germline. CDR3 sequence: CASSLALNTGELFF. As DNA, the CDR3 is TGCGCCAGCAGCTTGGCCCTGAACACCGGGGAGCTGTTTTTT.